This TCR beta chain was sequenced during a study of blood T cell repertoires in COVID-19. The germline gives CDR1 LNHDA, CDR2 SQIVND (reference sequence). The V and J ends lost 6 bases and 4 bases respectively, with 21 bases between them. This CDR3 region has 16 residues. Assay: immunoSEQ multiplex PCR; the TCRdb copy retains only in-frame clones and omits some. Of fewer than 50,000 clones in the sample, roughly three quarters were seen once. The receptor was isolated from a man older than 75 with acute or convalescent COVID-19. The gene calls are TRBV19 and TRBJ2-5; maybe TRBD2 (7 bases). The sequencing input was peripheral blood. The CDR3: CASRSQSRGARETQYF. CDR3 nucleotides: TGTGCCAGTAGGTCCCAATCACGGGGGGCGCGAGAGACCCAGTACTTC.